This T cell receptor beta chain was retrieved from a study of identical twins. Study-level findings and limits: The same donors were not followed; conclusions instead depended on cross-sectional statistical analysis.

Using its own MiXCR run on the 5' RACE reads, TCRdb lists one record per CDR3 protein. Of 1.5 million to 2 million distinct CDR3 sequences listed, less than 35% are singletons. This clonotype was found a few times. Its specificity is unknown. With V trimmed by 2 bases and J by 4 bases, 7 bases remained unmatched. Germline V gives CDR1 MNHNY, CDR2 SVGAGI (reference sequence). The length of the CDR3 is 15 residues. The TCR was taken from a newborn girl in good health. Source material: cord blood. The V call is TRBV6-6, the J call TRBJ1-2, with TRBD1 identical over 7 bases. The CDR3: CASSYGTGAVYGYTF. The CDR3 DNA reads TGTGCCAGCAGTTACGGCACAGGGGCGGTCTATGGCTACACCTTC.